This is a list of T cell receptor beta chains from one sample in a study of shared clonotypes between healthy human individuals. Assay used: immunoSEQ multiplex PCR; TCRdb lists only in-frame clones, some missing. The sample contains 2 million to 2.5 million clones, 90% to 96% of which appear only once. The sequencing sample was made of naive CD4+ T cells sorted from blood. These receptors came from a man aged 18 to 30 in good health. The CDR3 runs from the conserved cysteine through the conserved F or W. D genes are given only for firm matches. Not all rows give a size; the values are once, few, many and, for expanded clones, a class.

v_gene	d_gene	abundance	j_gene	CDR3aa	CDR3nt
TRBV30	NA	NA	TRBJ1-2	CACTAGQIYGYTF	TGTGCCTGCACCGCCGGACAGATCTATGGCTACACCTTC
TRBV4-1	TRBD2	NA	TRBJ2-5	CASSGPGTSGTQYF	TGCGCCAGCAGCGGACCCGGGACTAGCGGGACCCAGTACTTC
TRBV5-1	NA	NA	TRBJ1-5	CASSSGRGQPQHF	TGCGCCAGCAGCTCTGGAAGGGGTCAGCCCCAGCATTTT
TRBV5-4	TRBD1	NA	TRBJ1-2	CASSSRQGARYGYTF	TGTGCCAGCAGCTCAAGACAGGGGGCGAGGTATGGCTACACCTTC
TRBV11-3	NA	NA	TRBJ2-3	CASSLDRSNTDTQYF	TGTGCCAGCAGCTTAGACAGGTCGAACACAGATACGCAGTATTTT
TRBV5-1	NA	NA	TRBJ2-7	CASSLVTGALYEQYF	TGCGCCAGCAGCTTGGTAACGGGGGCGCTCTACGAGCAGTACTTC
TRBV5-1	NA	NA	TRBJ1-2	CASSLAQGYGYTF	TGCGCCAGCAGCTTGGCCCAGGGGTATGGCTACACCTTC
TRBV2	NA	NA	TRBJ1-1	CASSLTQTTEAFF	TGTGCCAGCAGCCTGACACAAACCACTGAAGCTTTCTTT
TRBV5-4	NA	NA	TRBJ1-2	CASSLGSTVGYTF	TGTGCCAGCAGCTTAGGTTCTACGGTCGGCTACACCTTC
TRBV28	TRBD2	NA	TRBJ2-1	CASSTPGLADRSYNEQFF	TGTGCCAGCAGTACTCCGGGACTAGCGGATCGCTCCTACAATGAGCAGTTCTTC
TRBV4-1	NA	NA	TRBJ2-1	CASSQDNVYGEQFF	TGCGCCAGCAGCCAAGATAACGTGTACGGTGAGCAGTTCTTC
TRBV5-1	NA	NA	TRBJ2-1	CASSLLGPNEQFF	TGCGCCAGCAGCTTATTGGGGCCTAATGAGCAGTTCTTC
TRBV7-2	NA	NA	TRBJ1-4	CASSAFWGSNEKLFF	TGTGCCAGCAGCGCGTTCTGGGGATCTAATGAAAAACTGTTTTTT
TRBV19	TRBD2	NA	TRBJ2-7	CASSLSGAYEQYF	TGTGCCAGTAGTCTCAGCGGGGCCTACGAGCAGTACTTC
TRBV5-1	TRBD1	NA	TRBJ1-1	CASRQPPGQGTNTEAFF	TGCGCCAGCAGACAACCCCCGGGACAGGGGACGAACACTGAAGCTTTCTTT
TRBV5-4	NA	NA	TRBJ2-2	CASSLKVTGELFF	TGTGCCAGCAGCTTGAAAGTCACCGGGGAGCTGTTTTTT
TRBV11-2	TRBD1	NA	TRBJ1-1	CASSPGLGTGSTEAFF	TGTGCCAGCAGCCCGGGGTTGGGGACAGGGAGCACTGAAGCTTTCTTT
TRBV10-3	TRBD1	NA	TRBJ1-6	CASGQGVYSPLHF	TGTGCCTCCGGACAGGGGGTGTATTCACCCCTCCACTTT
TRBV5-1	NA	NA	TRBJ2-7	CASSLVGGLYEQYF	TGCGCCAGCAGCTTGGTGGGGGGCCTCTACGAGCAGTACTTC
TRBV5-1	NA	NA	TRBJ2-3	CASSLWAGKGDTQYF	TGCGCCAGCAGCTTGTGGGCAGGGAAGGGAGATACGCAGTATTTT
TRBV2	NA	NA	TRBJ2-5	CASSRTETQYF	TGTGCCAGCAGTAGGACGGAAACCCAGTACTTC
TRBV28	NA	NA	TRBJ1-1	CAGSDGRNTEAFF	TGTGCCGGCTCTGACGGGAGGAACACTGAAGCTTTCTTT
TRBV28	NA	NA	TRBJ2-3	CASSPSANTPYF	TGTGCCAGCAGCCCCTCGGCTAACACCCCGTATTTT
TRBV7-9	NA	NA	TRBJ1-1	CASSLDMGGTEAFF	TGTGCCAGCAGCTTAGATATGGGGGGCACTGAAGCTTTCTTT
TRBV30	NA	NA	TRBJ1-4	CAWSVRGAPGELFF	TGTGCCTGGAGTGTACGGGGCGCCCCGGGTGAACTGTTTTTT
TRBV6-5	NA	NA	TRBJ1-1	CASTQSAGNTEAFF	TGTGCCAGCACCCAGAGCGCGGGGAACACTGAAGCTTTCTTT
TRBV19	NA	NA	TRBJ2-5	CASRSWESQETQYF	TGTGCCAGCCGGTCCTGGGAGTCCCAAGAGACCCAGTACTTC
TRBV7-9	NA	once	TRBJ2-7	CASSLSGGRVAEQYF	TGTGCCAGCAGCTTATCGGGGGGCAGGGTGGCCGAGCAGTACTTC
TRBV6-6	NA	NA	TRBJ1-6	CASSPTGLGTLHF	TGTGCCAGCAGCCCAACAGGGCTCGGAACCCTCCACTTT
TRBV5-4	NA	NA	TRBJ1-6	CASSLPGNSYNSPLHF	TGTGCCAGCAGCTTGCCCGGGAACTCCTATAATTCACCCCTCCACTTT
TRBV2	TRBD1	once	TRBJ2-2	CASSLTGDTGELFF	TGTGCCAGCAGCCTCACAGGGGACACCGGGGAGCTGTTTTTT
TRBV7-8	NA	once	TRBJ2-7	CASSLEMTLSSYEQYF	TGTGCCAGCAGCTTAGAGATGACTTTGAGCTCCTACGAGCAGTACTTC